This entry lists 10 T cell receptor beta chains sequenced from one sample in a study of cytomegalovirus exposure and HLA in healthy donors (dated by TCRdb to between 2016 and 2019). Library generation was performed with the immunoSEQ multiplex PCR assay. This immuneACCESS table, as held by TCRdb, lists in-frame sequences with V and J called but not all clones. Of the missing ones, under half trace to an unresolved V gene in checked studies; the others have no known cause. The sample table holds a few hundred thousand clones, of which 86% were seen once. The ten most abundant clones make up approximately 0.86% of the sample. Sequencing used PBMCs. These receptors all come from a woman under 30 in good health and CMV-seronegative.

The chain joins TRBV4-1 to TRBJ2-5; no firm D call. The CDR3 is 16 amino acids. The V end was cut by 0 bases, the J end by 1 base, with 12 bases between. From germline, CDR1 is MGHRA and CDR2 YSYEKL. CDR3 sequence (DNA): TGCGCCAGCAGCCAAGAGGCGGCCCCGTCCCAAGAGACCCAGTACTTC. Encoded protein: CASSQEAAPSQETQYF.

The V gene is TRBV6-5, the J gene TRBJ1-1, with a tentative D call TRBD1 (5 bases). The germline V gene has CDR1 MNHEY and CDR2 SVGAGI. Trimming took off 3 bases at V and 4 bases at J, with 15 bases between the two ends. This CDR3 has 15 residues. The CDR3 DNA follows: TGTGCCAGCAGTTATTCCCCGGGGGGACCCACTGAAGCTTTCTTT. It codes for CASSYSPGGPTEAFF.

V usage is TRBV19 and J usage is TRBJ2-3; 10 bases line up with TRBD1. This CDR3 spans 15 amino acids. V dropped 5 bases and J dropped 4; count of bases not matched to a gene: 6. Germline lookup yields CDR1 LNHDA and CDR2 SQIVND (reference sequence). CDR3 residues: CASSSDRGLADTQYF. The CDR3 region has the DNA TGTGCCAGTAGTTCGGACAGGGGGTTAGCAGATACGCAGTATTTT.

The chain couples TRBV5-1 to TRBJ1-1; 7 nucleotides line up with TRBD1. Germline assignment: CDR1 SGHRS and CDR2 YFSETQ. The trim removed 0 bases at V and 0 bases at J, leaving 2 bases unmatched. The CDR3 consists of 15 residues. The DNA for the CDR3 is TGCGCCAGCAGCTTGGGACAGGGACTGAACACTGAAGCTTTCTTT. This encodes CASSLGQGLNTEAFF. Supplemented by reference TRBV5-1 and TRBJ1-1, the full variable domain reads KAGVTQTPRYLIKTRGQQVTLSCSPISGHRSVSWYQQTPGQGLQFLFEYFSETQRNKGNFPGRFSGRQFSNSRSEMNVSTLELGDSALYLCASSLGQGLNTEAFFGQGTRLTVV.

The chain joins TRBV19 to TRBJ1-2, with D possibly matching TRBD1 (5 bases). CDR3 length: 14 residues. The V end lost 1 base, the J end lost 9 bases, and 15 bases lay between the germline ends. CDR1 and CDR2 from the germline V gene are LNHDA and SQIVND (reference sequence). Here the CDR3 DNA reads TGTGCCAGTAGTATAGTTGCGGGGGGGGACCGCTACACCTTC. Translating it yields CASSIVAGGDRYTF.

The rearrangement joins TRBV7-9 to TRBJ2-7; D unclear. The CDR3 contains 14 residues. Trimming removed 5 bases at V and 1 base at J, with 12 bases between. In germline, CDR1 is SEHNR, CDR2 FQNEAQ (reference sequence). The CDR3 sequence is CASSTELVSYEQYF. The CDR3 bases are TGTGCCAGCAGCACCGAGCTGGTTTCCTACGAGCAGTACTTC.

The V gene is TRBV19, the J gene TRBJ1-5; no clear D gene. Per the germline V gene, CDR1 is LNHDA and CDR2 is SQIVND (reference sequence). CDR3 length: 14 amino acids. Trimming shortened V by 5 bases and J by 1 base, and 9 bases separated the two germline ends. Here the CDR3 DNA reads TGTGCCAGTAGTGGGGAGGTGAGCAATCAGCCCCAGCATTTT. This sequence encodes CASSGEVSNQPQHF.

The chain combines TRBV13 with TRBJ2-7, with 11 bases identical to TRBD1. The CDR3 has 15 residues. CDR1 PRHDT and CDR2 FYEKMQ come from the germline V gene (reference sequence). Losses at the gene ends were 3 bases for V and 0 bases for J; bases not matched to a gene: 1. The CDR3 region has the DNA TGTGCCAGCAGCTTCGGGACAGGGGGCTCCTACGAGCAGTACTTC. Translated: CASSFGTGGSYEQYF.

This clone was seen once. CDR3 sequence: CASSHEGGSGEKLFF. The CDR3, as DNA: TGCGCCAGCAGCCACGAGGGGGGGTCAGGGGAAAAACTGTTTTTT. The chain combines TRBV4-1 with TRBJ1-4; TRBD1 might be the D (6 bases). The V end lost 3 bases, the J end lost 8 bases, and 16 bases lay between the germline ends. Germline lookup yields CDR1 MGHRA and CDR2 YSYEKL. This CDR3 is built from 15 residues.

The chain couples TRBV30 to TRBJ1-2; no definite D call. In germline, CDR1 is GTSNPN, CDR2 SVGIG (reference sequence). The CDR3 has 14 amino acids. The V end lost 1 base, the J end lost 0 bases, and 9 bases lay between the germline ends. CDR3 coding DNA: TGTGCCTGGAGTGGGGAGGGTGCTAACTATGGCTACACCTTC. Protein sequence: CAWSGEGANYGYTF.